One and the same sample provided the 15 T cell receptor beta chains below, sequenced in a study of T-cell reconstitution after alpha-beta-depleted transplantation in children. The library targeted TCRbeta and was prepared with unique molecular identifiers. One entry per CDR3 protein, called by TCRdb with MiXCR from the PCR reads. The sample has about 540,000 distinct CDR3 sequences; about 18% are singletons. The sequenced sample was PBMCs from the stem cell graft donor, obtained from the stem cell graft. These receptors came from a human donor who donated a stem cell graft to a child with acute lymphoblastic leukemia.

This clonotype was seen more than once but under ten times. This chain links TRBV15 with TRBJ1-1; a possible D gene is TRBD1 (5 bases). Germline V gene data show CDR1 as LNHNV and CDR2 as YYDKDF (reference sequence). CDR3 size: 16 residues. V was cut by 0 bases and J by 3 bases, with 14 bases left in between. The CDR3 loop reads CATSRDQGQVDTEAFF. Here the CDR3 DNA reads TGTGCCACCAGCAGAGATCAGGGCCAGGTCGACACTGAAGCTTTCTTT.

This clonotype has ten or more counts. The V call is TRBV10-3, the J call TRBJ2-3; D gene uncertain. This CDR3 region has 13 residues. Trimming cost V 3 bases and J 2 bases, with 6 bases left between them. Germline CDR1 is ENHRY and CDR2 is SYGVKD. The CDR3 is CAISDEDTDTQYF. CDR3 sequence (DNA): TGTGCCATCAGTGATGAGGACACAGATACGCAGTATTTT.

The chain carries TRBV7-9 and TRBJ2-7, with 9 bases lining up with TRBD2. The CDR3 has 16 residues. Germline CDR1 and CDR2: SEHNR and FQNEAQ (reference sequence). The J segment lost 12 bases and the V segment lost 1 base, leaving 16 bases of the junction unmatched. In DNA, the CDR3 is TGTGCCAGCAGCTTAGAAGGCGAGCGGGAGGCCCCTTTGGGGTACTTC. Encoded protein: CASSLEGEREAPLGYF.

The genes are TRBV5-1 and TRBJ1-2; 7 positions agree with TRBD1. The CDR3 has 14 amino acids. CDR1 is SGHRS, CDR2 YFSETQ, per germline. Trimming at V came to 3 bases and at J to 7 bases, leaving 9 bases not matched to a gene. CDR3 region: CASSSIRQGGGYTF. CDR3 in DNA: TGCGCCAGCAGCTCGATAAGACAGGGCGGTGGCTACACCTTC.

J is TRBJ2-1 and V is TRBV15; 10 bases are a match to TRBD2. The CDR3 runs to 16 residues. The V and J ends lost 0 bases and 4 bases, in that order; junction bases with no gene match: 3. Germline V CDR1 and CDR2: LNHNV, YYDKDF (reference sequence). As DNA, the CDR3 is TGTGCCACCAGCAGAGATGGGACTAGCGTATACAATGAGCAGTTCTTC. Its translation is CATSRDGTSVYNEQFF.

A few counts support this clonotype. The rearrangement joins TRBV6-2 or TRBV6-3 to TRBJ1-3, with a weak D call TRBD1 (6 bases). Germline CDR1 reads MNHEY; CDR2 reads SVGEGT. This CDR3 spans 16 amino acids. Trimming stripped 6 bases from V and 0 bases from J, with 15 bases between. The CDR3 nucleotides read TGTGCCAGCAGCGACGGGGCGGACAGCTCTGGAAACACCATATATTTT. Translating gives CASSDGADSSGNTIYF.

Only a few counts were recorded for this clonotype. The V and J genes are TRBV7-3 and TRBJ2-3, with 9 bases aligning to TRBD1. The ends lost 0 bases at V and 2 bases at J; junction bases unmatched: 9. Germline-derived CDR1 and CDR2 are SGHTA and FQGTGA. The CDR3 spans 18 residues. The CDR3 is CASSLTKTGTGNTDTQYF. The CDR3 coding sequence is TGTGCCAGCAGCTTAACGAAAACCGGGACAGGGAACACAGATACGCAGTATTTT.

The chain has TRBV25-1 and TRBJ2-5; 7 bases line up with TRBD2. The CDR3 is made up of 15 amino acids. V trimming: 4 bases; J trimming: 2 bases; junction bases outside the gene matches: 7. Germline-derived CDR1 and CDR2 are MGHDK and SYGVNS. In nucleotides, the CDR3 is TGTGCCAGCAGTGGGTCTTCTAGCGGTCAAGAGACCCAGTACTTC. Translating gives CASSGSSSGQETQYF.

The chain combines TRBV12-3 or TRBV12-4 with TRBJ1-6; no clear D gene. The CDR3 sequence is 14 residues long. V was shortened by 8 bases and J by 9 bases, with 17 bases between the two germline ends. The CDR3 nucleotides read TGTGCCAGCTCTCCGTGGGAACCCGGTTCACCCCTCCACTTT. It is translated as CASSPWEPGSPLHF.

This sequence joins TRBV9 and TRBJ2-7; maybe TRBD2 (6 bases). Germline-derived CDR1 and CDR2 are SGDLS and YYNGEE. V was clipped by 3 bases and J by 5 bases, with 18 bases between them. The CDR3 spans 15 residues. In DNA form, the CDR3 reads TGTGCCAGCAGCGGTCGGAGGGGTGGGGTGAACGAGCAGTACTTC. Translating gives CASSGRRGGVNEQYF. Drawing the rest from reference TRBV9 and TRBJ2-7, the complete variable domain is DSGVTQTPKHLITATGQRVTLRCSPRSGDLSVYWYQQSLDQGLQFLIQYYNGEERAKGNILERFSAQQFPDLHSELNLSSLELGDSALYFCASSGRRGGVNEQYFGPGTRLTVT.

This clonotype was found a few times. J is TRBJ2-2 and V is TRBV4-1; D call uncertain. There are 17 residues in the CDR3. V was clipped by 0 bases and J by 5 bases, with 16 bases between them. Germline-derived CDR1 and CDR2 are MGHRA and YSYEKL. Written as DNA, the CDR3 is TGCGCCAGCAGCCAAGATCCGGCGAGACATAAGACCGGGGAGCTGTTTTTT. Translated, it gives CASSQDPARHKTGELFF.

The chain links TRBV21-1 to TRBJ1-1; TRBD1, the table's D call, lacks a check against the DNA. TRBV21-1 is a pseudogene locus. The CDR3 extends over 16 amino acids. The CDR3 DNA follows: TGTGCCAGCAGCAAAGGGACATGCCTTATGAACACTGAAGCTTTCTTT. This translates into CASSKGTCLMNTEAFF.

This clonotype was picked up a small number of times. The chain carries TRBV5-1 and TRBJ2-5; maybe TRBD1 (6 bases). The CDR3 is 14 amino acids. Trimming removed 3 bases from V and 5 bases from J, with 14 bases in between. Germline CDR1 SGHRS, CDR2 YFSETQ. Written as DNA, the CDR3 is TGCGCCAGCAGCTCATACGACAGGATCGAGACCCAGTACTTC. Encoded protein: CASSSYDRIETQYF.

This clonotype has a handful of counts. The rearrangement joins TRBV12-3 or TRBV12-4 to TRBJ2-7, with TRBD2 matching 7 bases. Trimming at V came to 5 bases and at J to 4 bases, leaving 8 bases not matched to a gene. This CDR3 has 14 amino acids. The CDR3 coding sequence is TGTGCCAGCAGTCAGGGAGGGTCGCTTTACGAGCAGTACTTC. It codes for CASSQGGSLYEQYF.

V usage is TRBV5-4 and J usage is TRBJ2-1; maybe TRBD2 (6 bases). There are 14 residues in the CDR3. The V and J ends lost 5 bases and 7 bases respectively, with 16 bases between them. In germline, CDR1 is SGHNT, CDR2 YYREEE (reference sequence). CDR3 protein: CASSLRGGINEQFF. The CDR3 coding sequence is TGTGCCAGCAGTCTCCGGGGCGGGATAAATGAGCAGTTCTTC. The entire variable domain, with the rest obtained from reference TRBV5-4 and TRBJ2-1, is as follows: ETGVTQSPTHLIKTRGQQVTLRCSSQSGHNTVSWYQQALGQGPQFIFQYYREEENGRGNFPPRFSGLQFPNYSSELNVNALELDDSALYLCASSLRGGINEQFFGPGTRLTVL.